Presented here are 26 T cell receptor beta chains from one specimen sequenced in a study of shared clonotypes between healthy human individuals. Assay used: immunoSEQ multiplex PCR; TCRdb lists only in-frame clones, some missing. The sample has about 1.5 million clones, roughly 97% seen once; the top ten hold 1% to 1.5%. The sample comprised naive CD4+ T cells sorted from blood. Subset denoted: CD45RA+ positively selected. All receptors derive from a man aged 25 to 40 in good health.

The V gene is TRBV7-9, the J gene TRBJ2-7; 8 bases are shared with TRBD1. The CDR3 runs 12 residues. The V segment lost 5 bases and the J segment 6 bases; nucleotides outside the gene matches: 3. The germline gives CDR1 SEHNR, CDR2 FQNEAQ (reference sequence). Here the CDR3 DNA reads TGTGCCAGCAGCCCGGACAGGGTCGAGCAGTACTTC. Encoded protein: CASSPDRVEQYF.

The gene calls are TRBV2 and TRBJ2-3; TRBD2 agrees at 14 bases. Trimming cost V 8 bases and J 1 base; bases outside gene matches: 11. The CDR3 totals 18 residues. CDR1 is SNHLY and CDR2 is FYNNEI in the germline V gene. CDR3 nucleotides: TGTGCCAGCCTCACCTGGGGACTAGCGGGAGAAGGCACAGATACGCAGTATTTT. Residues: CASLTWGLAGEGTDTQYF.

This chain links TRBV5-1 with TRBJ1-2, with D uncertain. This CDR3 is built from 15 residues. V gave up 0 bases and J gave up 4 bases, with 13 bases separating them. The V gene's germline CDR1 is SGHRS and CDR2 YFSETQ. The CDR3 DNA reads as TGCGCCAGCAGCTTGGACCCGGTCCTGACCTATGGCTACACCTTC. Amino acid sequence: CASSLDPVLTYGYTF.

The chain is built from TRBV5-1 and TRBJ1-1; perhaps TRBD1 as D (5 bases). The germline V gene encodes CDR1 SGHRS and CDR2 YFSETQ. V lost 2 bases and J lost 5, with 10 bases in between. The CDR3 consists of 13 residues. CDR3 sequence: CASSFLDRTEAFF. In DNA, the CDR3 is TGCGCCAGCAGCTTTCTAGACAGAACTGAAGCTTTCTTT.

This chain joins TRBV4-3 and TRBJ2-7, with 11 bases aligning to TRBD2. The CDR3 covers 14 residues. Germline CDR1 reads LGHNA; CDR2 reads YSLEER. V lost 3 bases, J lost 7 bases, and 5 bases stayed unmatched. The CDR3 bases are TGCGCCAGCAGCCAGGTGACTAGCGGGGCGGAGCAGTACTTC. Translated: CASSQVTSGAEQYF.

The chain combines TRBV27 with TRBJ2-7; 8 bases align to TRBD2. Germline-derived CDR1 and CDR2 are MNHEY and SMNVEV (reference sequence). The CDR3 has 14 amino acids. Trimming removed 7 bases from V and 3 bases from J; junction bases left unmatched: 8. CDR3 protein: CASTPGGGLYEQYF. CDR3 bases: TGTGCCAGCACCCCCGGGGGGGGCCTCTACGAGCAGTACTTC.

This chain uses TRBV6-5 with TRBJ2-7, with no clear D. The germline V gene has CDR1 MNHEY and CDR2 SVGAGI. This CDR3 has 14 residues. Between the trimmed V and J ends, which lost 6 bases and 2 bases, there was a span of 14 bases. The CDR3 DNA reads TGTGCCAGCAGCCGGGCACCCCCCCCCTACGAGCAGTACTTC. This encodes CASSRAPPPYEQYF.

This clone was picked up a small number of times. Other nucleotide sequences from this sample produce the same CDR3. The chain couples TRBV15 to TRBJ2-7; 8 bases line up with TRBD1. Germline V CDR1 and CDR2: LNHNV, YYDKDF (reference sequence). The CDR3 runs to 13 residues. Unmatched junction bases numbered 2, after V lost 3 bases and J lost 4 bases. The CDR3 DNA reads TGTGCCACCAGCAGGGACAGGGTATACGAGCAGTACTTC. Residues: CATSRDRVYEQYF.

The chain links TRBV6-5 to TRBJ1-4; unclear D gene. Germline CDR1 MNHEY, CDR2 SVGAGI. The V end lost 5 bases, the J end lost 7 bases, and 14 bases lay between the germline ends. CDR3 size: 14 residues. The DNA of the CDR3 is TGTGCCAGCAGTCCCTATGAAGGACGTGAAAAACTGTTTTTT. Translating it yields CASSPYEGREKLFF.

This clone was seen just once. V and J are TRBV6-4 and TRBJ2-2; the match to TRBD2 covers 9 bases. Germline V gene sequence: CDR1 MRHNA, CDR2 SNTAGT. V shed 3 bases, J shed 5 bases, and the junction held 16 bases outside the gene matches. CDR3 length equals 19 residues. DNA for the CDR3: TGTGCCAGCAGTGAGGCCGCACTAGCGGGCCTCCGGGGGACCGGGGAGCTGTTTTTT. Translating gives CASSEAALAGLRGTGELFF.

This clone has just one count. The V call is TRBV27, the J call TRBJ2-7; D might be TRBD1 (6 bases). The V end was cut by 6 bases, the J end by 2 bases, with 14 bases between. CDR3 length: 14 amino acids. Germline V lookup: CDR1 MNHEY, CDR2 SMNVEV (reference sequence). The CDR3 DNA reads as TGTGCCAGCAGGTCCCAGGGGCTCCCCTACGAGCAGTACTTC. This encodes CASRSQGLPYEQYF.

The J gene is TRBJ2-3, the V gene TRBV29-1; 9 bases match TRBD1. Trimming at V came to 7 bases and at J to 2 bases, leaving 4 bases not matched to a gene. Germline loops: CDR1 SQVTM, CDR2 ANQGSEA. This CDR3 has 13 amino acids. The CDR3 spells CSGRDRDTDTQYF. CDR3 DNA: TGCAGCGGCCGGGACAGGGACACAGATACGCAGTATTTT.

The genes are TRBV27 and TRBJ2-7; D assignment may be TRBD1 or TRBD2 (5 bases each). The length of the CDR3 is 14 residues. CDR1 and CDR2 from the germline V gene are MNHEY and SMNVEV (reference sequence). Trimming left V 6 bases short and J 0 bases short, with 12 bases between. In nucleotides, the CDR3 is TGTGCCAGCAGCCCGGGGACGTTCTCCTACGAGCAGTACTTC. This gives the protein CASSPGTFSYEQYF.

The chain recombines TRBV18 with TRBJ1-3; no definite D call. CDR1 is KGHSH, CDR2 LQKENI, per germline. The germline V and J ends were trimmed by 6 bases and 0 bases, with 6 bases remaining between them. The CDR3 is made up of 13 amino acids. CDR3 DNA: TGTGCCAGCTCTCCATACTCTGGAAACACCATATATTTT. Translating gives CASSPYSGNTIYF.

The chain carries TRBV2 and TRBJ1-5, with 10 bases lining up with TRBD1. Per germline, CDR1 SNHLY and CDR2 FYNNEI. This CDR3 has 15 residues. Losses at the gene ends were 6 bases for V and 0 bases for J; bases not matched to a gene: 2. The CDR3 protein is CASRGQGFSNQPQHF. The CDR3, as DNA: TGTGCCAGCAGGGGACAGGGGTTTAGCAATCAGCCCCAGCATTTT.

This chain uses TRBV29-1 with TRBJ2-5; tentatively, D is TRBD1 (6 bases). Trimming took 7 bases from V and 5 from J, leaving 11 bases between them. This CDR3 spans 11 amino acids. Germline-derived CDR1 and CDR2 are SQVTM and ANQGSEA. This CDR3 reads CSATGLETQYF. CDR3 bases: TGCAGCGCTACAGGGCTTGAGACCCAGTACTTC.

This chain uses TRBV11-3 with TRBJ2-5, with 8 bases that match TRBD2. Germline lookup yields CDR1 SGHNT and CDR2 YENEEA. The CDR3 contains 16 residues. V shed 5 bases, J shed 3 bases, and the junction held 11 bases outside the gene matches. CDR3 sequence reads: CASSPGGGPGEETQYF. CDR3 nucleotides: TGTGCCAGCAGCCCCGGGGGGGGCCCAGGAGAAGAGACCCAGTACTTC.

J is TRBJ1-2 and V is TRBV6-1, with D unclear. CDR3 size: 10 residues. V lost 8 bases, J lost 7 bases, and 8 bases lay in between. CDR1 is MNHNS and CDR2 is SASEGT in the germline V gene. CDR3 sequence (DNA): TGTGCCAGCTCAGTAGTTGGCTACACCTTC. Its translation: CASSVVGYTF.

This chain links TRBV6-5 with TRBJ1-2, with D tentatively TRBD1 (5 bases). The CDR3 consists of 15 residues. V was pared by 6 bases and J by 0 bases, with 14 bases between. Germline V gene data show CDR1 as MNHEY and CDR2 as SVGAGI. The DNA of the CDR3 is TGTGCCAGCAGCCCCGACAGAGCTTCTAACTATGGCTACACCTTC. This translates into CASSPDRASNYGYTF.

The CDR3 coding sequence is TGTGCCAGCAGCTTAGAAAGGAGGAACAGGGTGTATTCCTACAATGAGCAGTTCTTC. As protein: CASSLERRNRVYSYNEQFF. The chain carries TRBV7-6 and TRBJ2-1, with a tentative D call TRBD1 (6 bases). The CDR3 has 19 amino acids. V lost 1 base and J 1 base, leaving 20 bases between the germline ends. Germline assignment: CDR1 SGHVS and CDR2 FNYEAQ.

The rearrangement joins TRBV25-1 to TRBJ2-1; 7 positions match TRBD1. The trim removed 8 bases at V and 0 bases at J, leaving 7 bases unmatched. Germline assignment: CDR1 MGHDK and CDR2 SYGVNS. The CDR3 length is 15 residues. The CDR3 coding sequence is TGTGCCAGCTCGGATCGGACAGGCTCCTACAATGAGCAGTTCTTC. Its protein is CASSDRTGSYNEQFF.

As to this clone: The sample has other DNA sequences that encode this CDR3 too. The genes are TRBV5-1 and TRBJ1-1; a weak D match, TRBD1 (5 bases). Germline V gene data show CDR1 as SGHRS and CDR2 as YFSETQ. The V end lost 5 bases, the J end lost 0 bases, and 8 bases lay between the germline ends. This CDR3 has 13 residues. The CDR3 bases are TGCGCCAGCAGTCCGGGGGTGAACACTGAAGCTTTCTTT. Translated: CASSPGVNTEAFF.

The chain recombines TRBV19 with TRBJ1-1; D is uncertain. Germline loops: CDR1 LNHDA, CDR2 SQIVND (reference sequence). The CDR3 is made up of 13 amino acids. V was trimmed by 3 bases and J by 3 bases, leaving 8 bases between them. This chain's CDR3 is CASSIDSDTEAFF. The CDR3 nucleotides are TGTGCCAGTAGTATCGACTCCGACACTGAAGCTTTCTTT.

This rearrangement joins TRBV5-1 to TRBJ2-2, with D possibly matching TRBD1 (6 bases). Germline CDR1 reads SGHRS; CDR2 reads YFSETQ. This CDR3 is built from 14 residues. Deletions cut 1 base from V and 13 bases from J, with 17 bases between. CDR3: CASSLRQETSRLFF. Written as DNA, the CDR3 is TGCGCCAGCAGCTTGAGACAGGAAACGTCTAGGCTGTTTTTT.

The chain joins TRBV7-6 to TRBJ1-5; D unclear. The CDR3 consists of 16 residues. Deletions cut 1 base from V and 4 bases from J, with 14 bases between. The germline V gene encodes CDR1 SGHVS and CDR2 FNYEAQ. The CDR3 loop reads CASSLVPGSTNQPQHF. In DNA, the CDR3 is TGTGCCAGCAGCTTAGTACCCGGGAGCACAAATCAGCCCCAGCATTTT. The complete variable domain, with remaining parts taken from reference TRBV7-6 and TRBJ1-5, reads GAGVSQSPRYKVTKRGQDVALRCDPISGHVSLYWYRQALGQGPEFLTYFNYEAQQDKSGLPNDRFSAERPEGSISTLTIQRTEQRDSAMYRCASSLVPGSTNQPQHFGDGTRLSIL.

The V gene is TRBV28, the J gene TRBJ2-7, with D uncertain. The length of the CDR3 is 15 residues. Germline values: CDR1 MDHEN, CDR2 SYDVKM. Trimming left V 1 base short and J 0 bases short, with 10 bases between. CDR3 in DNA: TGTGCCAGCAGTTTATCCCACAGCGCCTCCTACGAGCAGTACTTC. Translation gives CASSLSHSASYEQYF.